The table lists the clone carrying this TCR beta chain with many counts. The antigen remains unidentified. This CDR3 is built from 14 residues. The V and J ends lost 1 base and 3 bases respectively, with 10 bases between them. CDR1 and CDR2 (germline): MDHEN, SYDVKM. This specimen comes from a study of T-cell reconstitution after alpha-beta-depleted transplantation in children. Study-level results: Expanded clones from the graft, numbering several hundred, reportedly supplied alpha-beta T cells about two months after transplant.

This sample's TCRbeta library carried unique molecular identifier barcodes. TCRdb passed the PCR reads through MiXCR, listing each CDR3 protein once. Among approximately 500,000 distinct CDR3 sequences, about 10% were seen once, and the ten largest hold around 2%. The chain joins TRBV28 to TRBJ2-7; maybe TRBD2 (5 bases). This receptor was obtained from a child aged 2 to 15 with inherited bone marrow failure, due to receive a stem cell transplant. The source was PBMCs, collected before TCRalphabeta/CD19-depleted stem cell transplant. The CDR3 DNA sequence: TGTGCCAGCAGTTTATTTCGGGAAAGCTACGAGCAGTACTTC. Amino acids: CASSLFRESYEQYF.